The rows below give T cell receptor beta chains drawn from one sample of a study of T-cell memory formation after mild COVID-19. TCRdb re-called the 5' RACE reads with MiXCR, one entry per CDR3 protein. Of approximately 350,000 distinct CDR3 sequences listed, approximately 13% were seen once; the top ten hold 20% to 25%. Sequencing was done on a sample of PBMCs or a T cell subset sorted from them (not recorded which). These receptors were obtained from a man younger than 35 who had mild COVID-19 (a few samples of this study predate the infection). Cell type and time point are not known. The CDR3 runs from the conserved cysteine through the conserved F or W. The D gene is left open where the match is weak. Clone size, where shown, is once, few, many, or a class for clones that have expanded.

len: 13; j_gene: TRBJ2-7; d_gene: TRBD1; v_gene: TRBV9; abundance: many; CDR3nt: TGTGCCAGCAGCGCAGAGGGACAGCGCGAGCAGTACTTC; CDR3aa: CASSAEGQREQYF
len: 15; j_gene: TRBJ1-5; d_gene: .; v_gene: TRBV6-5; abundance: few; CDR3nt: TGTGCCAGCAGTTACTCGTTCCACGGCAATCAGCCCCAGCATTTT; CDR3aa: CASSYSFHGNQPQHF
len: 14; j_gene: TRBJ1-2; d_gene: .; v_gene: TRBV20-1; abundance: few; CDR3nt: TGCAGCGCGAGGGGGGAGACTAAGAGTCGTGGCTACACCTTC; CDR3aa: CSARGETKSRGYTF
len: 17; j_gene: TRBJ2-1; d_gene: .; v_gene: TRBV7-3; abundance: .; CDR3nt: TGTGCCAGCAGCTTAATAGGTGGAGTGAGCTCCTACAATGAGCAGTTCTTC; CDR3aa: CASSLIGGVSSYNEQFF
len: 13; j_gene: TRBJ2-7; d_gene: .; v_gene: TRBV29-1; abundance: .; CDR3nt: TGCAGCGTTGAACAGGGACCGGCATACGAGCAGTACTTC; CDR3aa: CSVEQGPAYEQYF
len: 14; j_gene: TRBJ2-5; d_gene: .; v_gene: TRBV7-2; abundance: .; CDR3nt: TGTGCCAGCAGCTTTTACGGGGCTGAGGAGACCCAGTACTTC; CDR3aa: CASSFYGAEETQYF
len: 14; j_gene: TRBJ2-1; d_gene: .; v_gene: TRBV6-2/TRBV6-3; abundance: .; CDR3nt: TGTGCCAGCACCGGGACCACCCTTGTTAATGAGCAGTTCTTC; CDR3aa: CASTGTTLVNEQFF
len: 16; j_gene: TRBJ2-3; d_gene: .; v_gene: TRBV3-1; abundance: few; CDR3nt: TGTGCCAGCAGCCAGGAACTTCGACAGGCCACAGATACGCAGTATTTT; CDR3aa: CASSQELRQATDTQYF
len: 15; j_gene: TRBJ2-5; d_gene: .; v_gene: TRBV5-1; abundance: many; CDR3nt: TGCGCCAGCAGCTCGGGACCCCTTTACCAAGAGACCCAGTACTTC; CDR3aa: CASSSGPLYQETQYF
len: 14; j_gene: TRBJ2-3; d_gene: TRBD2; v_gene: TRBV9; abundance: .; CDR3nt: TGTGCCAGCAGCGTAGAGCTAGCGGGAGATACGCAGTATTTT; CDR3aa: CASSVELAGDTQYF
len: 15; j_gene: TRBJ2-7; d_gene: TRBD1; v_gene: TRBV7-2; abundance: few; CDR3nt: TGTGCCAGCAGCAGCCGGGGACAGGACTCCTACGAGCAGTACTTC; CDR3aa: CASSSRGQDSYEQYF
len: 14; j_gene: TRBJ1-5; d_gene: TRBD1; v_gene: TRBV20-1; abundance: .; CDR3nt: TGCAGTGCTAGCGACAGGGGAAGCAATCAGCCCCAGCATTTT; CDR3aa: CSASDRGSNQPQHF
len: 13; j_gene: TRBJ2-3; d_gene: .; v_gene: TRBV21-1; abundance: .; CDR3nt: TGTGCCAGCAGCAACCCCTACACAGATACGCAGTATTTT; CDR3aa: CASSNPYTDTQYF
len: 16; j_gene: TRBJ2-3; d_gene: TRBD1; v_gene: TRBV28; abundance: few; CDR3nt: TGTGCCAGCAGTTTACGCCGGGACAGGAGAACAGATACGCAGTATTTT; CDR3aa: CASSLRRDRRTDTQYF
len: 14; j_gene: TRBJ2-5; d_gene: TRBD2; v_gene: TRBV20-1; abundance: few; CDR3nt: TGCAGTGCTAGTTCCGCCCGGGGGGTGGAGACCCAGTACTTC; CDR3aa: CSASSARGVETQYF
len: 16; j_gene: TRBJ2-1; d_gene: TRBD2; v_gene: TRBV20-1; abundance: .; CDR3nt: TGCAGCGCCTCGAGAGGGCGGGGGGGCGCGACCCATGAGCAGTTCTTC; CDR3aa: CSASRGRGGATHEQFF
len: 16; j_gene: TRBJ2-1; d_gene: .; v_gene: TRBV4-3; abundance: many; CDR3nt: TGCGCCAGCAGCCAAGATTGGGGGGGCGGTGGGGATGAGCAGTTCTTC; CDR3aa: CASSQDWGGGGDEQFF
len: 12; j_gene: TRBJ2-1; d_gene: .; v_gene: TRBV6-2/TRBV6-3; abundance: .; CDR3nt: TGTGCCAGCGGTTCCACCTACAATGAGCAGTTCTTC; CDR3aa: CASGSTYNEQFF
len: 14; j_gene: TRBJ1-6; d_gene: TRBD1; v_gene: TRBV5-4; abundance: many; CDR3nt: TGTGCCAGCAGCTTGAACAGGGGCGCGAAACCCCTCCACTTT; CDR3aa: CASSLNRGAKPLHF
len: 19; j_gene: TRBJ1-6; d_gene: TRBD1; v_gene: TRBV12-5; abundance: .; CDR3nt: TGTGCTAGATCACGCCCGGGACAGGTGATCAACTCCTATAATTCACCCCTCCACTTT; CDR3aa: CARSRPGQVINSYNSPLHF
len: 11; j_gene: TRBJ2-1; d_gene: TRBD2; v_gene: TRBV5-5; abundance: few; CDR3nt: TGTGCCAGCAGCGGGGGGGGAGGGCAGTTCTTC; CDR3aa: CASSGGGGQFF
len: 15; j_gene: TRBJ2-7; d_gene: TRBD2; v_gene: TRBV27; abundance: .; CDR3nt: TGTGCCAGCAGCCCCCGTTGGCGGGGGACCTACGAGCAGTACTTC; CDR3aa: CASSPRWRGTYEQYF
len: 14; j_gene: TRBJ2-3; d_gene: .; v_gene: TRBV4-1; abundance: .; CDR3nt: TGCGCCAGCAGCCCCGGGACGGGAGAAGATACGCAGTATTTT; CDR3aa: CASSPGTGEDTQYF
len: 15; j_gene: TRBJ2-3; d_gene: .; v_gene: TRBV29-1; abundance: many; CDR3nt: TGCAGCGTGGGGGGCACAGTATCTAGCACAGATACGCAGTATTTT; CDR3aa: CSVGGTVSSTDTQYF
len: 14; j_gene: TRBJ2-3; d_gene: .; v_gene: TRBV3-1; abundance: .; CDR3nt: TGTGCCAGCAGCCACCCAGACAGACCAGATACGCAGTATTTT; CDR3aa: CASSHPDRPDTQYF
len: 16; j_gene: TRBJ2-5; d_gene: .; v_gene: TRBV5-1; abundance: .; CDR3nt: TGCGCCAGCAGCTTGGACTTCACAGGAGGTCAAGAGACCCAGTACTTC; CDR3aa: CASSLDFTGGQETQYF
len: 14; j_gene: TRBJ1-1; d_gene: .; v_gene: TRBV7-2; abundance: .; CDR3nt: TGTGCCAGCAGCAGTGGGCCCGCTCCCCCTGAAGCTTTCTTT; CDR3aa: CASSSGPAPPEAFF
len: 15; j_gene: TRBJ2-5; d_gene: .; v_gene: TRBV7-2; abundance: many; CDR3nt: TGTGCCAGCAGCTTAGTGTCTAGCCAACAAGAGACCCAGTACTTC; CDR3aa: CASSLVSSQQETQYF
len: 15; j_gene: TRBJ2-5; d_gene: TRBD1; v_gene: TRBV7-2; abundance: many; CDR3nt: TGTGCCAGCAGCTATCCCGGGACAGGGGGGGAGACCCAGTACTTC; CDR3aa: CASSYPGTGGETQYF
len: 13; j_gene: TRBJ1-2; d_gene: TRBD1; v_gene: TRBV5-4; abundance: .; CDR3nt: TGTGCCAGCAGCTGGACAGGGACGGATGGCTACACCTTC; CDR3aa: CASSWTGTDGYTF
len: 16; j_gene: TRBJ2-2; d_gene: .; v_gene: TRBV30; abundance: .; CDR3nt: TGTGCCTGGAGTTCCCTAGGGGGAGCCAACACCGGGGAGCTGTTTTTT; CDR3aa: CAWSSLGGANTGELFF
len: 18; j_gene: TRBJ2-5; d_gene: .; v_gene: TRBV12-3/TRBV12-4; abundance: .; CDR3nt: TGTGCCAGCAGTGAAGTGTCCCGACTAGAAACTTACCTCGAGACCCAGTACTTC; CDR3aa: CASSEVSRLETYLETQYF
len: 16; j_gene: TRBJ2-1; d_gene: .; v_gene: TRBV5-1; abundance: few; CDR3nt: TGCGCCAGCAGCTTGGCGATTAGCGGATCCTACAATGAGCAGTTCTTC; CDR3aa: CASSLAISGSYNEQFF
len: 15; j_gene: TRBJ2-2; d_gene: .; v_gene: TRBV20-1; abundance: few; CDR3nt: TGCAGTGCTAGAGCGGGACGCGGGAACACCGGGGAGCTGTTTTTT; CDR3aa: CSARAGRGNTGELFF
len: 15; j_gene: TRBJ2-3; d_gene: .; v_gene: TRBV7-2; abundance: few; CDR3nt: TGTGCCAGCTTCGTGGCGGGGGCCCCCACAGATACGCAGTATTTT; CDR3aa: CASFVAGAPTDTQYF
len: 14; j_gene: TRBJ2-3; d_gene: .; v_gene: TRBV20-1; abundance: .; CDR3nt: TGCAGTGCTAGGGGGAGTGCTAGCACAGATACGCAGTATTTT; CDR3aa: CSARGSASTDTQYF
len: 12; j_gene: TRBJ1-2; d_gene: .; v_gene: TRBV5-1; abundance: .; CDR3nt: TGCGCCAGCAGCTTCGAACAGAATGGCTACACCTTC; CDR3aa: CASSFEQNGYTF
len: 13; j_gene: TRBJ1-6; d_gene: .; v_gene: TRBV28; abundance: many; CDR3nt: TGTGCCAGCAGGAGAGAGGGGAATTCACCCCTCCACTTT; CDR3aa: CASRREGNSPLHF
len: 13; j_gene: TRBJ1-1; d_gene: .; v_gene: TRBV12-3/TRBV12-4; abundance: few; CDR3nt: TGTGCCAGCAGTCGGGAGACCAACACTGAAGCTTTCTTT; CDR3aa: CASSRETNTEAFF
len: 14; j_gene: TRBJ2-5; d_gene: .; v_gene: TRBV7-2; abundance: few; CDR3nt: TGTGCCAGCAGCTTTCAGCTAGCGTCAGAGACCCAGTACTTC; CDR3aa: CASSFQLASETQYF
len: 14; j_gene: TRBJ2-3; d_gene: .; v_gene: TRBV7-9; abundance: many; CDR3nt: TGTGCCAGCAGCTTAAACCAGGTGACAGATACGCAGTATTTT; CDR3aa: CASSLNQVTDTQYF
len: 16; j_gene: TRBJ2-2; d_gene: TRBD1; v_gene: TRBV15; abundance: few; CDR3nt: TGTGCCACCATCCAGCGCGGGACAGGGGGCACCGGGGAGCTGTTTTTT; CDR3aa: CATIQRGTGGTGELFF
len: 14; j_gene: TRBJ1-2; d_gene: .; v_gene: TRBV11-2; abundance: few; CDR3nt: TGTGCCAGCAGCTTGACCCAGGGATTCTATGGCTACACCTTC; CDR3aa: CASSLTQGFYGYTF
len: 11; j_gene: TRBJ2-7; d_gene: .; v_gene: TRBV6-5; abundance: many; CDR3nt: TGTGCCAGCAGTCAGGGGGGCGAGCAGTACTTC; CDR3aa: CASSQGGEQYF
len: 16; j_gene: TRBJ2-5; d_gene: TRBD2; v_gene: TRBV7-2; abundance: .; CDR3nt: TGTGCCAGCAGCTTCACCCCCGGGACTAGCAGCGAGACCCAGTACTTC; CDR3aa: CASSFTPGTSSETQYF